The 2 T cell receptor beta chains listed next were all sequenced from one sample in a study of identical twins (dated by TCRdb to about 2016). Libraries came from 5' RACE. Sequencing used an Illumina HiSeq 2000. TCRdb trimmed public reads at Q25 via fastp, called clones via MiXCR and kept in-frame beta chains. Every distinct CDR3 protein forms one entry, paired with its most common genes and DNA. Counted in this sample were about 890,000 distinct CDR3 sequences; around 12% of them appeared once. About 1.5% of the sample is held by the ten biggest clonotypes. The same specimen was also included in a second study, on yellow fever vaccine responses in identical twins.

Sequencing used PBMCs. The receptors were gathered from a woman under 30 in good health.

This clonotype was seen ten or more times. This CDR3 is CSARSGQGELGIYEQYF. The CDR3 coding sequence is TGCAGTGCTAGATCCGGACAGGGGGAACTAGGGATCTACGAGCAGTACTTC. This chain links TRBV20-1 with TRBJ2-7; 10 bases line up with TRBD1. CDR1 is DFQATT and CDR2 is SNEGSKA in the germline V gene (reference sequence). CDR3 length equals 17 residues. With V trimmed by 2 bases and J by 3 bases, 13 bases remained unmatched.

This rearrangement joins TRBV12-3 or TRBV12-4 to TRBJ1-1; the D is unclear. The V end was cut by 2 bases, the J end by 11 bases, with 12 bases between. The CDR3 totals 12 residues. The CDR3 here is CASSLYVGKAFF. The DNA of the CDR3 is TGTGCCAGCAGTTTATATGTGGGCAAGGCTTTCTTT.